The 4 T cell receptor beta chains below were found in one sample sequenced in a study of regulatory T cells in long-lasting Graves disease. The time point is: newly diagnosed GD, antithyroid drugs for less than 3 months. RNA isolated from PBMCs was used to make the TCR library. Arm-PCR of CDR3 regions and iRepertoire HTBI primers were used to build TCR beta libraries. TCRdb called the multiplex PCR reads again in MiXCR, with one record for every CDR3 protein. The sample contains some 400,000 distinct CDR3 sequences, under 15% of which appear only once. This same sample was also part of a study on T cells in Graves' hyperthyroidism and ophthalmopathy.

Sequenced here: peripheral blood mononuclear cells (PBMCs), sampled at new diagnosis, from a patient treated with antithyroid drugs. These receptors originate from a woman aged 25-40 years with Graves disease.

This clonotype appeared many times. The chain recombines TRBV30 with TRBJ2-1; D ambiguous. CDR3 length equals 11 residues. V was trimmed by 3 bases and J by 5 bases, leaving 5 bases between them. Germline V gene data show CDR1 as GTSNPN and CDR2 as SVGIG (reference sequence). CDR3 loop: CAWSRNNEQFF. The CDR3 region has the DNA TGTGCCTGGAGCCGGAACAATGAGCAGTTCTTC.

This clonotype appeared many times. CDR3 region: CASSPIGRVHEQYF. As DNA, the CDR3 is TGTGCCAGCTCACCAATCGGGCGGGTCCACGAGCAGTACTTC. The J gene is TRBJ2-7, the V gene TRBV18, with a tentative D call TRBD2 (5 bases). The V and J ends lost 2 bases and 5 bases respectively, with 13 bases between them. Germline CDR1 is KGHSH and CDR2 is LQKENI. This CDR3 region has 14 residues.

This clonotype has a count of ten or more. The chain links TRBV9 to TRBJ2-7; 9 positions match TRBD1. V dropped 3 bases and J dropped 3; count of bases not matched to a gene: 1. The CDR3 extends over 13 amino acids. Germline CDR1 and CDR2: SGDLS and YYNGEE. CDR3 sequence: CASSGGQGYEQYF. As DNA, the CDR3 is TGTGCCAGCAGCGGGGGACAGGGCTACGAGCAGTACTTC.

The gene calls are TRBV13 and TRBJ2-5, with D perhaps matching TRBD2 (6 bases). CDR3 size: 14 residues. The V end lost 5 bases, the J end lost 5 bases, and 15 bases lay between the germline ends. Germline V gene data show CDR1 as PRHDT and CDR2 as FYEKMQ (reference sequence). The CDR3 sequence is CASSMGLAGETQYF. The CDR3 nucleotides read TGTGCCAGCAGCATGGGACTCGCCGGGGAGACCCAGTACTTC.